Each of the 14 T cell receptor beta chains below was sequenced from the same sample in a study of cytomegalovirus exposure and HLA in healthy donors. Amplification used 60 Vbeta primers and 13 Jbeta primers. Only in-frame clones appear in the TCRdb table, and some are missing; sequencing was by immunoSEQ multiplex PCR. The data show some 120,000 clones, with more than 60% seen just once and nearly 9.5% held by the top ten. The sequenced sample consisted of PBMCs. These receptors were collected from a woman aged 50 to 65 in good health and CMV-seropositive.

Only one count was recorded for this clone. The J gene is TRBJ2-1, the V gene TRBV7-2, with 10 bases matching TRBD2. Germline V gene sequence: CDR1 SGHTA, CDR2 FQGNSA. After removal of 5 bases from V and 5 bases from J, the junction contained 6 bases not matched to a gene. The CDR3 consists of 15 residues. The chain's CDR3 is CASSPGLARHNEQFF. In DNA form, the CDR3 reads TGTGCCAGCAGCCCGGGACTAGCGCGTCACAATGAGCAGTTCTTC.

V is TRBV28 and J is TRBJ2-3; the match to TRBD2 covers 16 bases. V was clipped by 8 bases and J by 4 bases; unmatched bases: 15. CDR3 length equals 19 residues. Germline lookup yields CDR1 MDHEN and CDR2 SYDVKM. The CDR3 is CASPPGLAGGEDVADTQYF. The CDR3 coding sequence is TGTGCCAGCCCCCCGGGACTAGCGGGAGGGGAAGACGTCGCAGATACGCAGTATTTT.

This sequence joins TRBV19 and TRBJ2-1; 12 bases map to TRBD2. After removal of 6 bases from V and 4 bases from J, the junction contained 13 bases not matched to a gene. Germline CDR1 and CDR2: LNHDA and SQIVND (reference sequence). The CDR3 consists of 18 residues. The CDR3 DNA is TGTGCCAGTAGCACGGTGGCTAGCGGGGGGGCCGGGTACAATGAGCAGTTCTTC. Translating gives CASSTVASGGAGYNEQFF.

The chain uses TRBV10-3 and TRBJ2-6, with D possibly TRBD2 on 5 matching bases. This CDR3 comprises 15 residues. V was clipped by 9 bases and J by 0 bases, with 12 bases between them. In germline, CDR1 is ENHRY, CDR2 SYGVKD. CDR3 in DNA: TGTGCCATGGGCCCTAGCCTCTCTGGGGCCAACGTCCTGACTTTC. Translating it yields CAMGPSLSGANVLTF.

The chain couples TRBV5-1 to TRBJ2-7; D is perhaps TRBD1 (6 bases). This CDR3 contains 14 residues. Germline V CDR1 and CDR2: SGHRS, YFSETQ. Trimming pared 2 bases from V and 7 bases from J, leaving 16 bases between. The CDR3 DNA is TGCGCCAGCAGCTTCCAAGGGGGTCCGGGAGAGCAGTACTTC. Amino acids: CASSFQGGPGEQYF.

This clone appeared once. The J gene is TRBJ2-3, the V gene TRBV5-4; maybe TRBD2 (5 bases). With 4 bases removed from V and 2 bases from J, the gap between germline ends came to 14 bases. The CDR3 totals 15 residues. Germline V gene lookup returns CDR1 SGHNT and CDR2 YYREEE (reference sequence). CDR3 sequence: CASSPGVAPTDTQYF. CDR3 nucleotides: TGTGCCAGCAGCCCCGGGGTAGCGCCCACAGATACGCAGTATTTT.

The chain's CDR3 is CASSRRTSGSESHNEQFF. The CDR3 DNA sequence: TGTGCCAGCAGCCGTCGGACTAGCGGGAGTGAATCCCACAATGAGCAGTTCTTC. The gene calls are TRBV7-9 and TRBJ2-1, with 13 bases fitting TRBD2. Germline assignment: CDR1 SEHNR and CDR2 FQNEAQ (reference sequence). Germline trimming cut 5 bases from V and 5 bases from J; bases unmatched to any gene: 12. The CDR3 is made up of 18 amino acids.

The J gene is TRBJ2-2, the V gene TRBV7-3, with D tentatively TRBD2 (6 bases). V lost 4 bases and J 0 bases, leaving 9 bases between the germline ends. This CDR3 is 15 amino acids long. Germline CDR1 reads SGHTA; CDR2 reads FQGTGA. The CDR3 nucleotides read TGTGCCAGCAGCTCCGGGACTGCGAACACCGGGGAGCTGTTTTTT. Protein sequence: CASSSGTANTGELFF.

CDR3 nucleotides: TGTGCCAGCAGGATCACTTCGCAGTATTTT. Its protein is CASRITSQYF. This sequence joins TRBV2 and TRBJ2-3; D uncertain. V lost 6 bases and J 10 bases, leaving 8 bases between the germline ends. Germline CDR1 reads SNHLY; CDR2 reads FYNNEI. The CDR3 totals 10 residues.

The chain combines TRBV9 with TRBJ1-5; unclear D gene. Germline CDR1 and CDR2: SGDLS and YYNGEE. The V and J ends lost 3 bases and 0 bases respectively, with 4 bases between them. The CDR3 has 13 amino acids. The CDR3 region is CASSGDSNQPQHF. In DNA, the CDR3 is TGTGCCAGCAGCGGAGATAGCAATCAGCCCCAGCATTTT. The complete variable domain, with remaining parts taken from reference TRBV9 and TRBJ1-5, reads DSGVTQTPKHLITATGQRVTLRCSPRSGDLSVYWYQQSLDQGLQFLIQYYNGEERAKGNILERFSAQQFPDLHSELNLSSLELGDSALYFCASSGDSNQPQHFGDGTRLSIL.

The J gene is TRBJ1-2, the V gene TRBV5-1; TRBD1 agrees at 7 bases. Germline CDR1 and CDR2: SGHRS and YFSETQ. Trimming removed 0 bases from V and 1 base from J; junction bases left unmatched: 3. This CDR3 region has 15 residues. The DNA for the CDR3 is TGCGCCAGCAGCTTGGAGGGGGCCGGTAACTATGGCTACACCTTC. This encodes CASSLEGAGNYGYTF.

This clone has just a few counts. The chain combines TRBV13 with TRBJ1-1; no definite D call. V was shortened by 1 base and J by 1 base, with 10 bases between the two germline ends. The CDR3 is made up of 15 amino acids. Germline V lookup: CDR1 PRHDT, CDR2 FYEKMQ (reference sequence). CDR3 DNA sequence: TGTGCCAGCAGCTTAGTGTATGTAGAGAACACTGAAGCTTTCTTT. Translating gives CASSLVYVENTEAFF.

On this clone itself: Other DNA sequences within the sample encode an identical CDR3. In DNA, the CDR3 is TGTGCCTGGAGTGTACAACAAGAGACCCAGTACTTC. It yields the protein CAWSVQQETQYF. The V gene is TRBV30, the J gene TRBJ2-5; D is uncertain. The CDR3 consists of 12 residues. Germline assignment: CDR1 GTSNPN and CDR2 SVGIG (reference sequence). V shed 0 bases and J shed 2 bases, with 4 bases lying between them.

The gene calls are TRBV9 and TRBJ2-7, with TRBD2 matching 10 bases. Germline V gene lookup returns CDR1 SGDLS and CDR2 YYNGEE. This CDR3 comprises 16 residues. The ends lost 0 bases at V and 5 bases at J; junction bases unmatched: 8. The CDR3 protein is CASSVGVAGGNHEQYF. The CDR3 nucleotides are TGTGCCAGCAGCGTAGGGGTAGCGGGGGGTAACCACGAGCAGTACTTC.